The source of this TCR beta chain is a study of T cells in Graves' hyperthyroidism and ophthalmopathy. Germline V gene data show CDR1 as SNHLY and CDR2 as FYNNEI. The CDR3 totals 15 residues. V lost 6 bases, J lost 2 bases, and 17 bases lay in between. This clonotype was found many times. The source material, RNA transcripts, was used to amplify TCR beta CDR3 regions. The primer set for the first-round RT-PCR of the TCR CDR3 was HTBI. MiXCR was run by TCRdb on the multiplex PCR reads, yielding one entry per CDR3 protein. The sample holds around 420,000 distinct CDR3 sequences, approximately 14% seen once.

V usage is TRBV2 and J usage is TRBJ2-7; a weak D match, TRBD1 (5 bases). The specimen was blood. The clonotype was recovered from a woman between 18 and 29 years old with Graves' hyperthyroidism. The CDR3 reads CASRLQGPFTYEQYF. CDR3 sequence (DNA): TGTGCCAGCAGACTTCAGGGTCCCTTCACCTACGAGCAGTACTTC.